This is a list of T cell receptor beta chains from one sample in a study of blood T cell repertoires in COVID-19. Measured with immunoSEQ multiplex PCR; TCRdb has only the in-frame clones, and not every one. This table has some 250,000 clones, about four fifths appearing once. Sequenced sample: peripheral blood. These receptors were taken from a woman of 80 years or more with acute or convalescent COVID-19. Each CDR3 is given with its conserved first and last residue. Fields, in order: J gene, D gene, V gene, clone size, CDR3 protein, CDR3 DNA. A D gene is named only where the DNA matches it firmly. Clone sizes are given selectively: once, few, many, or a class where the clone is expanded.

TRBJ2-1,.,TRBV2,.,CASSDGSGEQFF,TGTGCCAGCAGTGATGGCAGCGGGGAGCAGTTCTTC
TRBJ2-2,.,TRBV11-2,.,CASSPTPSGATGELFF,TGTGCCAGCAGCCCCACACCCTCAGGTGCCACCGGGGAGCTGTTTTTT
TRBJ2-5,TRBD1,TRBV19,.,CASKEGGFQETQYF,TGTGCCAGTAAGGAAGGGGGCTTTCAAGAGACCCAGTACTTC
TRBJ1-5,.,TRBV27,.,CASRRLRDSNQPQHF,TGTGCCAGCAGAAGGCTCAGGGATAGCAATCAGCCCCAGCATTTT
TRBJ2-1,TRBD1,TRBV6-5,.,CASAGGKGNEQFF,TGTGCCAGCGCAGGGGGCAAGGGCAATGAGCAGTTCTTC
TRBJ2-7,TRBD2,TRBV5-4,.,CASSSGGSSYEQYF,TGTGCCAGCAGCTCGGGGGGAAGCTCCTACGAGCAGTACTTC
TRBJ2-2,.,TRBV2,many,CASRAGQSTGELFF,TGTGCCAGCAGGGCAGGGCAGAGCACCGGGGAGCTGTTTTTT
TRBJ1-3,.,TRBV2,few,CASSKGGAGNTIYF,TGTGCCAGCAGCAAGGGAGGGGCTGGAAACACCATATATTTT
TRBJ2-2,.,TRBV7-3,.,CASSPRGQLNTGELFF,TGTGCCAGCAGCCCCCGTGGACAGCTGAACACCGGGGAGCTGTTTTTT
TRBJ2-7,.,TRBV11-2,few,CASSLMAGPYEQYF,TGTGCCAGCAGCTTAATGGCAGGGCCCTACGAGCAGTACTTC
TRBJ1-1,.,TRBV28,.,CASRPPGSLNTEAFF,TGTGCCAGCAGACCCCCCGGGAGTCTGAACACTGAAGCTTTCTTT
TRBJ2-7,.,TRBV19,.,CASSQRGTFSYEQYF,TGTGCCAGTAGCCAAAGGGGGACATTCTCCTACGAGCAGTACTTC
TRBJ1-5,.,TRBV2,.,CASSEISGANQPQHF,TGTGCCAGCAGTGAAATATCAGGGGCGAATCAGCCCCAGCATTTT
TRBJ2-7,TRBD2,TRBV18,.,CASSGPGRAGEQYF,TGTGCCAGCTCAGGACCGGGACGAGCGGGAGAGCAGTACTTC
TRBJ2-5,.,TRBV18,.,CASSDQRETQYF,TGTGCCAGCTCCGACCAGCGAGAGACCCAGTACTTC
TRBJ2-7,TRBD1,TRBV7-9,.,CASSLEGTGYAEQYF,TGTGCCAGCAGCTTGGAGGGGACAGGGTATGCAGAGCAGTACTTC
TRBJ2-1,.,TRBV7-2,.,CASVPGHFSYNEQFF,TGTGCCAGCGTACCGGGACACTTCTCCTACAATGAGCAGTTCTTC
TRBJ1-1,TRBD1,TRBV7-8,.,CASSNRDRELNTEAFF,TGTGCCAGCAGCAACCGGGACAGAGAACTAAACACTGAAGCTTTCTTT
TRBJ2-3,.,TRBV5-4,.,CASKLTEGADTQYF,TGTGCCAGCAAGCTGACGGAAGGGGCAGATACGCAGTATTTT
TRBJ2-1,TRBD2,TRBV3-1/TRBV3-2,.,CASSQDLVAGNEQFF,TGTGCCAGCAGCCAAGATCTAGTAGCGGGAAATGAGCAGTTCTTC
TRBJ1-1,.,TRBV5-1,.,CASSLEGTRGTEAFF,TGCGCCAGCAGCTTGGAAGGTACAAGGGGCACTGAAGCTTTCTTT
TRBJ2-7,TRBD1,TRBV6-5,few,CASSFTWTGASYEQYF,TGTGCCAGCAGTTTTACTTGGACAGGGGCTTCCTACGAGCAGTACTTC
TRBJ1-5,.,TRBV5-6,.,CASSHGRIDQPQHF,TGTGCCAGCAGCCATGGGAGGATTGATCAGCCCCAGCATTTT
TRBJ2-3,TRBD2,TRBV5-1,.,CASKASGAYTDTQYF,TGCGCCAGCAAGGCGAGCGGGGCTTACACAGATACGCAGTATTTT
TRBJ2-7,.,TRBV6-5,few,CASSYSRGYEQYF,TGTGCCAGCAGTTACTCCAGGGGCTACGAGCAGTACTTC
TRBJ2-2,.,TRBV16,.,CASSRTGTGELFF,TGTGCCAGCAGCCGGACGGGGACCGGGGAGCTGTTTTTT
TRBJ1-1,TRBD1,TRBV19,few,CATRDRGVAEAFF,TGTGCCACCAGGGACAGGGGTGTAGCTGAAGCTTTCTTT
TRBJ1-2,.,TRBV7-9,.,CASSLGEQNGYTF,TGTGCCAGCAGCTTGGGAGAGCAGAATGGCTACACCTTC
TRBJ1-1,.,TRBV6-5,.,CASSPTVQNTEAFF,TGTGCCAGCAGTCCTACCGTCCAGAACACTGAAGCTTTCTTT
TRBJ2-1,.,TRBV5-4,few,CASGSRGDSYNEQFF,TGTGCCAGCGGGAGCAGGGGGGACTCCTACAATGAGCAGTTCTTC
TRBJ1-2,TRBD1,TRBV2,.,CAGNRGPRGYTF,TGTGCCGGAAACAGGGGGCCTCGGGGCTACACCTTC
TRBJ1-4,.,TRBV2,few,CASRPGGTPNEKLFF,TGTGCCAGCAGGCCGGGAGGGACACCGAATGAAAAACTGTTTTTT